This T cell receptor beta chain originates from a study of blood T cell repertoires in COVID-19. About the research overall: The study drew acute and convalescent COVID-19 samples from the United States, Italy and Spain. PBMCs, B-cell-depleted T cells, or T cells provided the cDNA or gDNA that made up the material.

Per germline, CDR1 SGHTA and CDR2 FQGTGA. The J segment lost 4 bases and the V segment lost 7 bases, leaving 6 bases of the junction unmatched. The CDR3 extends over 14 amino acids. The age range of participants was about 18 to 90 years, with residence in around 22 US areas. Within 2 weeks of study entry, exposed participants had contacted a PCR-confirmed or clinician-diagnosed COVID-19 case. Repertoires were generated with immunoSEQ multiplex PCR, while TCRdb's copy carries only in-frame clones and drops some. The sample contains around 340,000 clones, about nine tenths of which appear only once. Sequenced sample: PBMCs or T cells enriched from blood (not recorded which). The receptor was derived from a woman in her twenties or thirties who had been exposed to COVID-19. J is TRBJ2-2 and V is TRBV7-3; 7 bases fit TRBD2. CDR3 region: CASTTTGGTGELFF. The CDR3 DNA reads TGTGCCAGCACCACTACGGGAGGCACCGGGGAGCTGTTTTTT.